The rows below give T cell receptor beta chains drawn from one sample of a study of blood T cell repertoires in COVID-19. TCRdb keeps only in-frame clones here, not all; method: immunoSEQ multiplex PCR. The sample holds some 290,000 clones, roughly 93% seen once. The sequencing input was PBMCs or T cells enriched from blood (not recorded which). The receptors were sampled from a woman in her thirties or forties with acute COVID-19. Each CDR3 is given with its conserved first and last residue.

V gene,CDR3 protein
TRBV29-1,CSVGFGNTGELFF
TRBV7-2,CASSLGGGLGSYEQYF
TRBV18,CASSPTGTGSTDTQYF
TRBV2,CASRTENTEAFF
TRBV12-5,CASGSGQGKADTQYF
TRBV18,CASSLPGTRVSGNTIYF
TRBV3-1/TRBV3-2,CASSQDQPSGRCDGELFF
TRBV3-1/TRBV3-2,CASSLKEGTQYF
TRBV29-1,CSVRTSGNTGELFF
TRBV5-1,CASSSAGTGGSNEKLFF
TRBV18,CASSPRLSQQGATTNEKLFF
TRBV7-2,CASSLERATEAFF
TRBV5-1,CASCSGGLNTGELFF
TRBV9,CASSVGHAGTVAEAFF
TRBV5-1,CASSYRGEGNEKLFF
TRBV5-1,CASRGQGPYEQYF
TRBV2,CASSERTGAYYEQYF
TRBV9,CASSPRQGYNEQFF
TRBV3-1/TRBV3-2,CASSPLRAGGQETQYF
TRBV3-1/TRBV3-2,CASSQNPDRAVEQFF
TRBV2,CASSRNQGAGGGYTF
TRBV15,CATSTPTSGGNNEQFF
TRBV29-1,CSVSPGTYEQYF
TRBV28,CASRRGTVGNTEAFF
TRBV19,CASSIGRNNEKLFF
TRBV7-9,CASRASGGNYEQYF
TRBV4-1,CASSQGPVAETQYF
TRBV13,CASSLGQENTEAFF
TRBV7-9,CASSLTSGRAHEQFF
TRBV2,CASTGGLANSYNEQFF
TRBV3-1/TRBV3-2,CASSPYATGVNEKLFF
TRBV7-9,CASSNEGSGAELFF
TRBV5-1,CASTDSGTHTEAFF
TRBV5-4,CASSSLRGARDTQYF
TRBV2,CASSANSWNTEAFF
TRBV28,CASSFRDRGASPLHF
TRBV6-6,CASSQKVGQGNQPQHF
TRBV30,CAWSVGVRTEAFF
TRBV5-8,CASSLGLGLSYNEQFF
TRBV5-6,CASSFRTSGGANTGELFF
TRBV9,CASSSTTGDNQPQHF
TRBV12-3/TRBV12-4,CASQGQGHSPLHF
TRBV7-9,CASTPGGGYNEKLFF
TRBV30,CAWSLGAALSNTIYF
TRBV7-9,CASSPRDRGGNYGYTF
TRBV28,CASSSAQGNNQPQHF
TRBV7-2,CASSLFVGGIREPQHF
TRBV28,CASSLLSAAGEPQHF
TRBV14,CASSPAGGGYEQYF
TRBV5-4,CASSLGTSGRNNEQFF
TRBV7-3,CASSPRRTSPNEQFF
TRBV2,CASSEAVTSGRVYEQYF
TRBV9,CASSALRQGGTEAFF